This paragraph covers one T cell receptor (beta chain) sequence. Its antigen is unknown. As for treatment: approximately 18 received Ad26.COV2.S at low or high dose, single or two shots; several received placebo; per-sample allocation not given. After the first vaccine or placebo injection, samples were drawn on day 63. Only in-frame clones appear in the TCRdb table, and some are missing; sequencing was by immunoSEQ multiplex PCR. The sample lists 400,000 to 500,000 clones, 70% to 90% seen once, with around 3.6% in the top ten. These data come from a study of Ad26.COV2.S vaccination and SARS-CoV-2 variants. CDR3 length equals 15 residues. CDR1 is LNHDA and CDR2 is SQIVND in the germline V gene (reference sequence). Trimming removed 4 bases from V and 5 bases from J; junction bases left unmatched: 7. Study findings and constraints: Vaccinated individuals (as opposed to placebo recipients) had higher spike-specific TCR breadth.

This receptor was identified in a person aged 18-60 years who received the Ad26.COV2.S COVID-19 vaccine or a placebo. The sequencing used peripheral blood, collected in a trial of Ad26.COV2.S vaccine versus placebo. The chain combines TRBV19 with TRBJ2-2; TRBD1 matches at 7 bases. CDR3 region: CASSTPTGWTGELFF. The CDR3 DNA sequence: TGTGCCAGTAGTACCCCGACAGGGTGGACCGGGGAGCTGTTTTTT.